The source of this TCR beta chain is a study of brain T cells in children with intractable seizures (dated by TCRdb to the early 2020s). For context, the study as a whole: Resected brain tissue from some 53 pediatric epilepsy surgery cases was initially screened for immune gene transcripts with a NanoString immunology panel. Of the 12 selected surgery cases, pre-surgery blood was also sequenced for eight, so four had brain tissue only.

In regard to this clone: Its target antigen remains unknown. No clone much larger than this one lies a single base away; base qualities are absent.

Paper-wide results and their limitations: The patients' HCMV serostatus was not known, and viral specificity was inferred solely from CDR3 sequence similarity. Because sequencing depth differed between pre- and post-surgery blood, the absence of clones from the pre-surgery sample may reflect undersampling.

The immunoSEQ assay was used to generate TCR beta chain sequences from genomic DNA. The study's own analysis went as follows. CDR3 sequences that did not begin with the conserved framework cysteine at position 104 were removed manually. Clonality was calculated as one minus the normalized Shannon's Diversity Index, with values ranging from 0 (maximal diversity) to 1 (oligoclonal). Chi-squared comparison-of-proportions tests assessed whether the same CDR3 differed in frequency between samples, such as brain versus blood. Public clonotypes were identified by searching immuneACCESS, and similarity to known antiviral clonotypes was assessed with the VDJdb browser. Drawn from immuneACCESS, this table holds only the in-frame rearrangements with V and J called that TCRdb kept. Clones are partly lost; checked studies trace under half to an unresolved V gene and leave the rest unexplained. That table supplies the V and J calls and clone size; D and trimming were determined from the DNA. The sample table records about 120,000 clones; approximately 94% of these occur just once. 3.8% of the sample rests with the top ten.

CDR3 length: 13 amino acids, cysteine to phenylalanine. The kept DNA is CDR3 alone, 39 bases in frame from the first base. The V end loses 6 bases and the J end loses 2 bases, and a stretch of 11 bases separates them. The intended sense of this specimen's time point label: resected brain tissue, or blood drawn just prior to surgery. The surgery cases showing the highest brain T cell transcript signatures were chosen for TCR beta chain sequencing of brain tissue and, when available, of blood. Prior to surgery, the patients had been treated with at least one anti-epileptic drug. The TCR-sequenced patients were children whose drug-resistant epilepsy was caused by tuberous sclerosis complex, focal cortical dysplasia, Rasmussen encephalitis or hemimegalencephaly. The blood samples were collected right before the epilepsy surgery. The Monarch genomic DNA purification kit was used to extract bulk genomic DNA from unsorted brain tissue and whole blood.

This specimen was peripheral blood, taken at surgery. This chain joins TRBV12-3 or TRBV12-4 to TRBJ2-7; TRBD1 might be the D gene, on 6 matching bases. This TCR was recovered from a boy less than two years old with hemimegalencephaly and intractable seizures. Here is the DNA: TGTGCCAGCAGCCCCAGGGGTCCCTACGAGCAGTACTTC. This codes for CASSPRGPYEQYF.